The 3 T cell receptor beta chains presented below share a single source sample, sequenced in a study of cytomegalovirus exposure and HLA in healthy donors. In the PCR, 60 Vbeta and 13 Jbeta primers were used. The protocol was immunoSEQ multiplex PCR, while the TCRdb copy is restricted to in-frame clones and leaves out a portion. Here the sample spans 160,000 or so clones, 81% being singletons. The sample comprised PBMCs. Receptors originate from a woman between 50 and 59 years old in good health and CMV-seronegative.

In this sample, this clone turned up once. CDR3 sequence reads: CASSYPGGTGELFF. DNA of the CDR3: TGTGCCAGCAGTTACCCAGGGGGCACCGGGGAGCTGTTTTTT. J is TRBJ2-2 and V is TRBV6-6, with 7 bases aligning to TRBD1. V shed 2 bases and J 4 bases; nucleotides not matched to a gene: 1. The CDR3 loop spans 14 amino acids. CDR1 MNHNY and CDR2 SVGAGI come from the germline V gene (reference sequence).

This clone has just one count. This chain links TRBV28 with TRBJ2-7, with no clear D. V lost 7 bases to trimming and J lost 4 bases, with 11 bases between them. This CDR3 comprises 12 residues. From germline, CDR1 is MDHEN and CDR2 SYDVKM. The CDR3 DNA reads TGTGCCAGCACCGACTCGAAATACGAGCAGTACTTC. This gives the protein CASTDSKYEQYF.

The CDR3 protein is CASSVGVGGGTTDTQYF. The CDR3, as DNA: TGTGCCAGCAGCGTAGGGGTTGGCGGGGGGACCACAGATACGCAGTATTTT. The chain combines TRBV9 with TRBJ2-3, with 8 bases matching TRBD2. The germline gives CDR1 SGDLS, CDR2 YYNGEE. This CDR3 is 17 amino acids long. The V segment lost 0 bases and the J segment 2 bases; nucleotides outside the gene matches: 8.